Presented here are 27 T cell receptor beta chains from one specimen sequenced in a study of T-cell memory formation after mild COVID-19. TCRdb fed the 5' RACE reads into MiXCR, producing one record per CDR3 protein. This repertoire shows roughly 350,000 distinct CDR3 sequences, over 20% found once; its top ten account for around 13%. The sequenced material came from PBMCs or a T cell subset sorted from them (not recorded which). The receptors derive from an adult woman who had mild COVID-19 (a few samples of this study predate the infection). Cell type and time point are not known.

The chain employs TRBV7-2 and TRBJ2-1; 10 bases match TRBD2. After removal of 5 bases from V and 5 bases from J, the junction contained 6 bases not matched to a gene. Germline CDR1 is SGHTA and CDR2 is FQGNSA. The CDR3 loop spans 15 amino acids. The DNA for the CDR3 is TGTGCCAGCAGCCAGGGACTAGCGCCAAACAATGAGCAGTTCTTC. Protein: CASSQGLAPNNEQFF.

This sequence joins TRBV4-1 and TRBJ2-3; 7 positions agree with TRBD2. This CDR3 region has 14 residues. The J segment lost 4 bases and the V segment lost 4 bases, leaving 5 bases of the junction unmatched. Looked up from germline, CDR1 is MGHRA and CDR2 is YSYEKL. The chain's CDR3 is CASSRASGADTQYF. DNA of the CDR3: TGCGCCAGCAGCCGAGCTAGCGGAGCAGATACGCAGTATTTT.

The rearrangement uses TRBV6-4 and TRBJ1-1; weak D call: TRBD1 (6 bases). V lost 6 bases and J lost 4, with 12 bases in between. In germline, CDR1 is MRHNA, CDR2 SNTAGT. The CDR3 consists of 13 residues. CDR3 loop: CASSQLGGTEAFF. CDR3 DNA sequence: TGTGCCAGCAGCCAATTAGGGGGCACTGAAGCTTTCTTT.

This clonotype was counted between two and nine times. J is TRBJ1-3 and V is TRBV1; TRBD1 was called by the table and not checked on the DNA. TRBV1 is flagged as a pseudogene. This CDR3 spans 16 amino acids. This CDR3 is CTSSHQDTRGRNTIYF. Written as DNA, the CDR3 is TGCACCAGCAGCCACCAGGACACCCGCGGGCGAAACACCATATATTTT.

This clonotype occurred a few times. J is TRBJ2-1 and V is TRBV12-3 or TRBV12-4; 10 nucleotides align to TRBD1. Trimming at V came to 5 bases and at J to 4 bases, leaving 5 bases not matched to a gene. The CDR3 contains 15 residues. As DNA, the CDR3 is TGTGCCAGCAGTAGCCCGGGACAGGGGTACAATGAGCAGTTCTTC. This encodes CASSSPGQGYNEQFF.

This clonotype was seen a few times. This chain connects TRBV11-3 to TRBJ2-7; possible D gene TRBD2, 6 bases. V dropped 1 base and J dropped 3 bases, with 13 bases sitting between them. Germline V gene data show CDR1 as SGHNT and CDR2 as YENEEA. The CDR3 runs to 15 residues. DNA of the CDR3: TGTGCCAGCAGCTTAGTCGGGACTTTGAGCTACGAGCAGTACTTC. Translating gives CASSLVGTLSYEQYF.

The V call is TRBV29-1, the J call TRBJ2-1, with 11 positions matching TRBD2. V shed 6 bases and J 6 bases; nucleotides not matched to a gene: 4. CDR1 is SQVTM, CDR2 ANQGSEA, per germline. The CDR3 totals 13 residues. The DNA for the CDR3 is TGCAGCGTACTAGCGGGGGCCACCAATGAGCAGTTCTTC. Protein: CSVLAGATNEQFF.

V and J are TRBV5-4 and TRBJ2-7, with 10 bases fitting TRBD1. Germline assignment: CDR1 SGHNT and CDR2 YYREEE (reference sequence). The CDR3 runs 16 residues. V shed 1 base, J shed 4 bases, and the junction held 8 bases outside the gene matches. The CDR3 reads CASSLMRQGASYEQYF. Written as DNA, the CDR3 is TGTGCCAGCAGCTTGATGAGACAGGGGGCGAGTTACGAGCAGTACTTC.

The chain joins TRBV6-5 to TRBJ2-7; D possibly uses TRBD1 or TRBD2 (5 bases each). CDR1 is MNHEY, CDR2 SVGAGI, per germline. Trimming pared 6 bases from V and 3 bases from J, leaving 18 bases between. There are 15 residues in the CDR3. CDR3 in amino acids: CASSDGWGTSYEQYF. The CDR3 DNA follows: TGTGCCAGCAGCGACGGTTGGGGGACGAGCTACGAGCAGTACTTC.

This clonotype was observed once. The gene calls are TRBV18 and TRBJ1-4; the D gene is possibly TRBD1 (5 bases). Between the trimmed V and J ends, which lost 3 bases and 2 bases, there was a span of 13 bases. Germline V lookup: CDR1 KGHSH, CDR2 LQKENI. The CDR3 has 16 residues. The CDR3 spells CASSPVSGWTNEKLFF. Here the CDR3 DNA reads TGTGCCAGCTCACCGGTGTCAGGGTGGACTAATGAAAAACTGTTTTTT.

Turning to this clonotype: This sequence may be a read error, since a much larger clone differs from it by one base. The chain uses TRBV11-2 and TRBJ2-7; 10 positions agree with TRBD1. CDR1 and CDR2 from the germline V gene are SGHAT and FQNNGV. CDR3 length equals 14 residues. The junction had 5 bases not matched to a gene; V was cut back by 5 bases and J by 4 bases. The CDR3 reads CASSRDRGQYEQYF. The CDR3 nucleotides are TGTGCCAGCAGCCGCGACAGGGGGCAGTACGAGCAGTACTTC.

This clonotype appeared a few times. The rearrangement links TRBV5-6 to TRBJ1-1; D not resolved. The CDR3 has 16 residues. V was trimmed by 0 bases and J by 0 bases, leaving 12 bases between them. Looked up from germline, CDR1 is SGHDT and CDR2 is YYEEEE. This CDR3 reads CASSLDGKDLNTEAFF. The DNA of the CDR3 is TGTGCCAGCAGCTTGGATGGTAAAGATCTGAACACTGAAGCTTTCTTT.

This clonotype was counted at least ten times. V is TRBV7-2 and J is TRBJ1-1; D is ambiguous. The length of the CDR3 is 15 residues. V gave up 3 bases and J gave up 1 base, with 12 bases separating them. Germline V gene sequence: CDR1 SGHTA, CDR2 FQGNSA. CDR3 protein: CASSLEAVRNTEAFF. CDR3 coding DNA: TGTGCCAGCAGCTTGGAGGCAGTGAGGAACACTGAAGCTTTCTTT.

In DNA, the CDR3 is TGCGCCAGCAAGCATACCGCGAGCTCCTACAATGAGCAGTTCTTC. It specifies CASKHTASSYNEQFF. The chain uses TRBV5-1 and TRBJ2-1, with D hard to call. This CDR3 region has 15 residues. V dropped 6 bases and J dropped 0 bases, with 13 bases sitting between them. Per germline, CDR1 SGHRS and CDR2 YFSETQ.

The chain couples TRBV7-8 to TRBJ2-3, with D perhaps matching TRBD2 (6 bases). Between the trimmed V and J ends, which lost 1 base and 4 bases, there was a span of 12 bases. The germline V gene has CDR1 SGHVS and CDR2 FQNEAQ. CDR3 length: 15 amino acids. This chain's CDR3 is CASSLEGLPADTQYF. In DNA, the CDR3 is TGTGCCAGCAGCTTAGAAGGACTACCGGCAGATACGCAGTATTTT.

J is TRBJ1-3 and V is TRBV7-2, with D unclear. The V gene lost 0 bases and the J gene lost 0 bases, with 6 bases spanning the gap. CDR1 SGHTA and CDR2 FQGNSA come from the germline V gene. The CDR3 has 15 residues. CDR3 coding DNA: TGTGCCAGCAGCTTAGCGGCAGTCTCTGGAAACACCATATATTTT. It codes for CASSLAAVSGNTIYF.

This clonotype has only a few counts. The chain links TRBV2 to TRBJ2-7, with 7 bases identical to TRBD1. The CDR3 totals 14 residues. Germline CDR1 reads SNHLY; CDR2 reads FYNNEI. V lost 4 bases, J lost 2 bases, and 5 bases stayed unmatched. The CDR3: CASSVNRGPYEQYF. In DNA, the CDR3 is TGTGCCAGCAGTGTAAACAGGGGCCCCTACGAGCAGTACTTC.

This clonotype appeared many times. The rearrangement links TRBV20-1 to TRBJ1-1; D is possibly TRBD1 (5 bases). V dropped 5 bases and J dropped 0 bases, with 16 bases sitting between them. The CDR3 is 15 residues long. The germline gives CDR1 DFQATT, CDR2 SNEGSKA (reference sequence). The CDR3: CSALGQTWMNTEAFF. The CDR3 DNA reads TGCAGTGCTCTGGGGCAGACGTGGATGAACACTGAAGCTTTCTTT.

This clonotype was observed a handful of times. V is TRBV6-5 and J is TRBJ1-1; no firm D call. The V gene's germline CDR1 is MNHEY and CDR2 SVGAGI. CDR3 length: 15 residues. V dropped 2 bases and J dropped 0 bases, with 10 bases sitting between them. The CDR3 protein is CASSYTTTVNTEAFF. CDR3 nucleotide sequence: TGTGCCAGCAGTTACACCACCACAGTGAACACTGAAGCTTTCTTT.

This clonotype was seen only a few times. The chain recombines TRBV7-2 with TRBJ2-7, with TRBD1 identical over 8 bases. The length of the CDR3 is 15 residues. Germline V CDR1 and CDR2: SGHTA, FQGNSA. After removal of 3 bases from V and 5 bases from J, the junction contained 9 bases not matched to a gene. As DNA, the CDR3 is TGTGCCAGCAGCTTGTACGGACAGGGTATCGACGAGCAGTACTTC. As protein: CASSLYGQGIDEQYF.

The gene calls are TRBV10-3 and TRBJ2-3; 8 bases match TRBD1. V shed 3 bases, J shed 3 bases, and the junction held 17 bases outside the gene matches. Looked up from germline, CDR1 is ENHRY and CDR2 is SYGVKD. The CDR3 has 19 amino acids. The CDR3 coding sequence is TGTGCCATCAGTGATGGACAGGGTCGTAAGAACGCGGCTACAGATACGCAGTATTTT. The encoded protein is CAISDGQGRKNAATDTQYF.

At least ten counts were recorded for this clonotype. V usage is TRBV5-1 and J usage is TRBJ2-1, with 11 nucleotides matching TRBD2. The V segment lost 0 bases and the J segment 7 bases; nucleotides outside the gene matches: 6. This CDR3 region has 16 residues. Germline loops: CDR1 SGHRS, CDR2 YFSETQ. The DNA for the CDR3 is TGCGCCAGCAGCTTGGAGCCTAGCGGGAGGCTGAATGAGCAGTTCTTC. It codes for CASSLEPSGRLNEQFF.

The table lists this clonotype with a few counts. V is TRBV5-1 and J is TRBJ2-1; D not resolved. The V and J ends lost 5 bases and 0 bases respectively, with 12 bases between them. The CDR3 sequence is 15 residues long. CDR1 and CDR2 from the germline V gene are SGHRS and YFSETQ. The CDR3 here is CASSMDLSSYNEQFF. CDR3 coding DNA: TGCGCCAGCAGTATGGACCTGAGCTCCTACAATGAGCAGTTCTTC. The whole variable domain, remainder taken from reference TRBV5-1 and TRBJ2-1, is KAGVTQTPRYLIKTRGQQVTLSCSPISGHRSVSWYQQTPGQGLQFLFEYFSETQRNKGNFPGRFSGRQFSNSRSEMNVSTLELGDSALYLCASSMDLSSYNEQFFGPGTRLTVL.

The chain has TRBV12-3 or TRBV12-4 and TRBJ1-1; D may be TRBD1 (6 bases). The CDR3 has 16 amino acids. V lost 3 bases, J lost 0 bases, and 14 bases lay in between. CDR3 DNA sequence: TGTGCCAGCAGTTTCGGGGGGCCCCCCATGAACACTGAAGCTTTCTTT. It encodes CASSFGGPPMNTEAFF.

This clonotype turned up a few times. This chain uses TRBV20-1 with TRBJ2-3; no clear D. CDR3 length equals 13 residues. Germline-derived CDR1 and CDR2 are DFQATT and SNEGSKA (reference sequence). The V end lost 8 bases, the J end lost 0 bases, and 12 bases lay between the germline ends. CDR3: CSTPGSSTDTQYF. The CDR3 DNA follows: TGCAGTACCCCTGGGTCTAGCACAGATACGCAGTATTTT.

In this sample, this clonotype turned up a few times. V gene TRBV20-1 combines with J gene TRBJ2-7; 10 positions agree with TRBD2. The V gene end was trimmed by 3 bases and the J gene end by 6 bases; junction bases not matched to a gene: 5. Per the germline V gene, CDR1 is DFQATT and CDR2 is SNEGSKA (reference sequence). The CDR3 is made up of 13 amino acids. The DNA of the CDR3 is TGCAGTGCTAGTTATCTAGCGGGAGTCGAGCAGTACTTC. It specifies CSASYLAGVEQYF.

The CDR3 spells CASSFSHSPLHF. In nucleotides, the CDR3 is TGTGCCAGCAGCTTCTCCCATTCACCCCTCCACTTT. The chain recombines TRBV7-2 with TRBJ1-6; D unclear. The CDR3 spans 12 residues. Germline CDR1 reads SGHTA; CDR2 reads FQGNSA. Trimming stripped 3 bases from V and 8 bases from J, with 5 bases between.